The clone carrying this T cell receptor (beta chain) was seen ten or more times. The antigen is not known. TCRdb re-called the reads through MiXCR, storing one row per CDR3 protein. The repertoire consists of about half a million distinct CDR3 sequences, with about 33% occurring once and the leading ten covering 15% to 20%. Germline V gives CDR1 SGHTA, CDR2 FQGNSA. This CDR3 has 15 amino acids. Trimming removed 3 bases at V and 5 bases at J, with 13 bases between. This sample was included in a study of T cell repertoires in cytomegalovirus infection. Study at large: Public TCR beta signatures provided an indication of both CMV infection and a matching HLA type.

Here the sequenced sample was cultured PBMCs, taken from culture after CMV antigen stimulation. The TCR originated in a human donor in good health (CMV status not recorded). Some clones in this sample may be carry-over from other donors' samples. This chain uses TRBV7-2 with TRBJ2-2, with D uncertain. CDR3 sequence (DNA): TGTGCCAGCAGCTTTGTCGGGTTGGGTACCGGGGAGCTGTTTTTT. Protein sequence: CASSFVGLGTGELFF.